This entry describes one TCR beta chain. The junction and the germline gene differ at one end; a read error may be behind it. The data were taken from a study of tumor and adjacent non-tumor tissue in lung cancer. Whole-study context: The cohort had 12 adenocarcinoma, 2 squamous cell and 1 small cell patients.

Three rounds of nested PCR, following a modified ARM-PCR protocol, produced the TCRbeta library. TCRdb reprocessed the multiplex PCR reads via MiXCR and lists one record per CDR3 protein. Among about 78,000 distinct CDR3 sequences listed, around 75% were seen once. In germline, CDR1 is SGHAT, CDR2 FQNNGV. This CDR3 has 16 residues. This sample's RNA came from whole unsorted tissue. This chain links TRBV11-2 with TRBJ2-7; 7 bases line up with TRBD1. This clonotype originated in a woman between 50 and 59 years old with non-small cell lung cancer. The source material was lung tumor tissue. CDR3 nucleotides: TGTACCAGCAGCCTCCGTCCCGTGACAGGGATGGGGGAGCAGTACTTC. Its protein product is CTSSLRPVTGMGEQYF.